The clone carrying this T cell receptor beta chain turned up a few times. The data were taken from a study of T-cell memory formation after mild COVID-19. TCRdb re-called the 5' RACE reads with MiXCR, one entry per CDR3 protein. This sample carries 450,000 to 700,000 distinct CDR3 sequences, around 17% of them seen once, and the ten largest clones take around 11%. The TCR originated in an adult woman who had mild COVID-19 (a few samples of this study predate the infection). Cell type and time point are not known. Sequencing was performed on PBMCs or a T cell subset sorted from them (not recorded which).

The chain's CDR3 is CASSQEWASGPLRNEQFF. The DNA for the CDR3 is TGTGCCAGCAGCCAAGAGTGGGCTAGCGGCCCCCTAAGGAATGAGCAGTTCTTC. The chain has TRBV14 and TRBJ2-1; TRBD2 agrees at 7 bases. The CDR3 has 18 amino acids. Germline V gene sequence: CDR1 SGHDN, CDR2 FVKESK. V lost 0 bases and J lost 7; bases outside the gene matches: 15. The full variable domain, with the rest looked up from reference TRBV14 and TRBJ2-1, is EAGVTQFPSHSVIEKGQTVTLRCDPISGHDNLYWYRRVMGKEIKFLLHFVKESKQDESGMPNNRFLAERTGGTYSTLKVQPAELEDSGVYFCASSQEWASGPLRNEQFFGPGTRLTVL.